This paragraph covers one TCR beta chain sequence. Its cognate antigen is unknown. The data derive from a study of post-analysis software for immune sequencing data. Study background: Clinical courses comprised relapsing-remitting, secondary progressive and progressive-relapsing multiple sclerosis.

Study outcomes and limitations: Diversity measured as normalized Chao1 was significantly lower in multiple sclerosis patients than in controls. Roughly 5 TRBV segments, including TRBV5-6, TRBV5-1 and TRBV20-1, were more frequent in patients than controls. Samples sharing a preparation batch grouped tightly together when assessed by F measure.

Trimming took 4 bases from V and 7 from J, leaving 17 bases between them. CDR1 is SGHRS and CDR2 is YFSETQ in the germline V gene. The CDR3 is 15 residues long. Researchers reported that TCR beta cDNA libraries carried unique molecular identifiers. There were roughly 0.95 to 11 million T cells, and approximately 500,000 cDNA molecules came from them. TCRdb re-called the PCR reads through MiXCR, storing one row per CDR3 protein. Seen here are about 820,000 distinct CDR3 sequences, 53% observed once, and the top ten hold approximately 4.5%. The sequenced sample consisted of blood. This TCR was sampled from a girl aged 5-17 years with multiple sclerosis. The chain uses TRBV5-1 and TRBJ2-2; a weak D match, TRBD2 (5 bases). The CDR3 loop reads CASSPALVWGGELFF. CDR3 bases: TGCGCCAGCAGCCCGGCACTAGTGTGGGGCGGGGAGCTGTTTTTT.